This T cell receptor beta chain was identified in a study of cytotoxic CD8 clonotypes in ibrutinib-treated CLL. Worth noting for this clone: Its antigen is not identified.

Study results and limitations: Baseline values of clonality outstripped age-matched healthy donors and followed circulating CD8+ T-cell counts.

CDR1 LNHNV and CDR2 YYDKDF come from the germline V gene (reference sequence). This CDR3 comprises 12 residues. Losses at the gene ends were 6 bases for V and 6 bases for J; bases not matched to a gene: 0. Profiled with immunoSEQ multiplex PCR; TCRdb holds only in-frame clones, not every one. The sample has some 310,000 clones; almost 80% are singletons. This clonotype was sampled from a human donor with chronic lymphocytic leukemia. The input for sequencing was PBMCs, taken before ibrutinib treatment. The V gene is TRBV15, the J gene TRBJ1-5; 9 bases line up with TRBD1. Here the CDR3 DNA reads TGTGCCACCAGGACAGGGGGTCAGCCCCAGCATTTT. Translated: CATRTGGQPQHF.